Shown below are 25 T cell receptor beta chains from a single sample sequenced in a study of identical twins. TCRdb ran MiXCR on the 5' RACE reads and lists one entry per CDR3 protein. The sample lists a few hundred thousand distinct CDR3 sequences, roughly 26% occurring once. In addition, the sample was reused for a study of T cells expressing NK-cell markers.

What was sequenced was CD4+ T cells sorted from blood. These receptors were collected from a young woman in good health.

This clonotype was counted a few times. The chain joins TRBV29-1 to TRBJ2-1; 9 positions agree with TRBD1. This CDR3 contains 14 residues. Per germline, CDR1 SQVTM and CDR2 ANQGSEA. J lost 8 bases, V lost 7 bases, and 12 bases had no gene match. The CDR3, as DNA: TGCAGCGCGTGGGGGAGGGACAGGGCCCATGAGCAGTTCTTC. It codes for CSAWGRDRAHEQFF.

This clonotype was seen more than once but under ten times. The chain recombines TRBV7-9 with TRBJ2-1, with TRBD2 matching 11 bases. The CDR3 extends over 17 amino acids. J gave up 0 bases and V 5 bases, and 6 bases lay outside the gene matches. Germline CDR1 reads SEHNR; CDR2 reads FQNEAQ (reference sequence). CDR3 region: CASSPGTSGGSYNEQFF. The CDR3, as DNA: TGTGCCAGCAGCCCCGGGACTAGCGGAGGCTCCTACAATGAGCAGTTCTTC.

A few counts support this clonotype. V is TRBV2 and J is TRBJ1-5; D is undetermined. Trimming cost V 6 bases and J 0 bases, with 9 bases left between them. The germline V gene encodes CDR1 SNHLY and CDR2 FYNNEI. This CDR3 has 14 residues. The chain's CDR3 is CASRTAYSNQPQHF. The DNA of the CDR3 is TGTGCCAGCAGAACGGCTTATAGCAATCAGCCCCAGCATTTT.

This clonotype was observed a few times. The genes are TRBV9 and TRBJ2-2, with no clear D. This CDR3 comprises 16 residues. The V and J ends lost 0 bases and 3 bases respectively, with 12 bases between them. Germline V CDR1 and CDR2: SGDLS, YYNGEE. The CDR3 DNA follows: TGTGCCAGCAGCGTAGTAAGCGTTGCGTACACCGGGGAGCTGTTTTTT. This translates into CASSVVSVAYTGELFF.

The chain uses TRBV28 and TRBJ2-7; TRBD1 is a possible D gene (6 bases). Trimming pared 4 bases from V and 2 bases from J, leaving 15 bases between. This CDR3 comprises 15 residues. Germline CDR1 MDHEN, CDR2 SYDVKM. The CDR3 is CASSWPGQTTYEQYF. For the CDR3, the DNA is TGTGCCAGCAGTTGGCCGGGACAAACAACCTACGAGCAGTACTTC.

The genes are TRBV29-1 and TRBJ2-1; 9 bases agree with TRBD2. With V trimmed by 6 bases and J by 2 bases, 2 bases remained unmatched. The length of the CDR3 is 13 residues. CDR1 is SQVTM, CDR2 ANQGSEA, per germline. This chain's CDR3 is CSVREGAYNEQFF. CDR3 bases: TGCAGCGTGCGGGAGGGCGCCTACAATGAGCAGTTCTTC.

In this sample, this clonotype turned up once. The chain links TRBV7-2 to TRBJ2-1; 7 positions agree with TRBD2. The germline V gene has CDR1 SGHTA and CDR2 FQGNSA. This CDR3 is built from 13 residues. Trimming at V came to 7 bases and at J to 5 bases, leaving 5 bases not matched to a gene. CDR3 residues: CASTTGGHNEQFF. The CDR3, as DNA: TGTGCCAGCACCACGGGGGGACACAATGAGCAGTTCTTC.

J is TRBJ2-3 and V is TRBV29-1; D remains unclear. Trimming removed 8 bases from V and 2 bases from J, with 11 bases in between. The germline CDR1 and CDR2 sequences are SQVTM and ANQGSEA. The CDR3 has 12 residues. The CDR3 here is CSSARNTDTQYF. The CDR3 DNA reads as TGCAGCTCCGCCCGTAACACAGATACGCAGTATTTT.

The gene calls are TRBV5-1 and TRBJ1-1; 9 nucleotides line up with TRBD1. The CDR3 length is 13 residues. V lost 2 bases to trimming and J lost 7 bases; unmatched junction nucleotides: 3. The germline gives CDR1 SGHRS, CDR2 YFSETQ. CDR3 DNA sequence: TGCGCCAGCAGCTTACAGGGGGCAGTTGAAGCTTTCTTT. Amino acids: CASSLQGAVEAFF.

Here the CDR3 DNA reads TGCGCCATCCATGGGACGGCACCCTACGAGCAGTACTTC. It is translated as CAIHGTAPYEQYF. The chain has TRBV5-1 and TRBJ2-7; tentatively, D is TRBD1 or TRBD2 (5 bases each). This CDR3 is built from 13 residues. Trimming removed 9 bases at V and 2 bases at J, with 15 bases between. The V gene's germline CDR1 is SGHRS and CDR2 YFSETQ.

The gene calls are TRBV11-2 and TRBJ2-3, with D possibly being TRBD2 (5 bases). V shed 3 bases and J shed 2 bases, with 12 bases lying between them. Germline V gives CDR1 SGHAT, CDR2 FQNNGV. The CDR3 spans 15 residues. This CDR3 is CASSFYRTVTDTQYF. The CDR3 DNA is TGTGCCAGCAGCTTTTACCGGACTGTCACAGATACGCAGTATTTT.

This clonotype was observed a few times. The chain couples TRBV20-1 to TRBJ2-3, with 10 positions matching TRBD2. V was pared by 6 bases and J by 0 bases, with 3 bases of the junction left unmatched. Per the germline V gene, CDR1 is DFQATT and CDR2 is SNEGSKA (reference sequence). There are 14 residues in the CDR3. CDR3 coding DNA: TGCAGTGCCCTTAGCGGGGGGAGCACAGATACGCAGTATTTT. Amino acid sequence: CSALSGGSTDTQYF.

This clonotype occurred many times. The chain has TRBV7-2 and TRBJ1-2, with D perhaps matching TRBD1 (5 bases). This CDR3 spans 13 amino acids. CDR1 and CDR2 from the germline V gene are SGHTA and FQGNSA. With 3 bases removed from V and 2 bases from J, the gap between germline ends came to 7 bases. CDR3 nucleotide sequence: TGTGCCAGCAGCTTCGACAGCAACTATGGCTACACCTTC. Protein: CASSFDSNYGYTF. Based on the CDR3 plus reference TRBV7-2 and TRBJ1-2, the full variable domain is GAGVSQSPSNKVTEKGKDVELRCDPISGHTALYWYRQSLGQGLEFLIYFQGNSAPDKSGLPSDRFSAERTGGSVSTLTIQRTQQEDSAVYLCASSFDSNYGYTFGSGTRLTVV.

This clonotype was seen more than once but under ten times. The V and J genes are TRBV7-8 and TRBJ2-7, with D uncertain. With 1 base removed from V and 7 bases from J, the gap between germline ends came to 8 bases. The V gene's germline CDR1 is SGHVS and CDR2 FQNEAQ. The CDR3 is 12 residues long. This CDR3 is CASSLGLVEQYF. In DNA, the CDR3 is TGTGCCAGCAGCTTAGGATTAGTTGAGCAGTACTTC.

This clonotype was found a few times. The chain is built from TRBV4-3 and TRBJ2-3; 7 nucleotides agree with TRBD2. V shed 4 bases and J 2 bases; nucleotides not matched to a gene: 3. The CDR3 length is 14 residues. Germline-derived CDR1 and CDR2 are LGHNA and YSLEER. CDR3 in amino acids: CASSRERDTDTQYF. CDR3 nucleotide sequence: TGCGCCAGCAGCCGGGAGCGGGACACAGATACGCAGTATTTT.

In this sample, this clonotype turned up once. The J gene is TRBJ2-7, the V gene TRBV7-9, with 14 bases aligning to TRBD2. The CDR3 loop spans 17 amino acids. J was trimmed by 6 bases and V by 4 bases; bases with no gene match: 11. Germline CDR1 and CDR2: SEHNR and FQNEAQ (reference sequence). Here the CDR3 reads CASSYGTSGSRPGEQYF. CDR3 DNA sequence: TGTGCCAGCAGCTACGGGACTAGCGGGAGCCGCCCCGGCGAGCAGTACTTC.

In its sample, this clonotype was seen many times. V is TRBV7-3 and J is TRBJ2-6, with 12 bases lining up with TRBD1. This CDR3 is 15 amino acids long. From germline, CDR1 is SGHTA and CDR2 FQGTGA. Trimming cost V 2 bases and J 11 bases; bases outside gene matches: 4. The CDR3 here is CASSLGTGGSHVLTF. The CDR3 DNA follows: TGTGCCAGCAGCTTAGGGACAGGGGGCTCCCACGTCCTGACTTTC. Complete variable domain (other parts from reference TRBV7-3 and TRBJ2-6): GAGVSQTPSNKVTEKGKYVELRCDPISGHTALYWYRQSLGQGPEFLIYFQGTGAADDSGLPNDRFFAVRPEGSVSTLKIQRTERGDSAVYLCASSLGTGGSHVLTFGAGSRLTVL.

The chain recombines TRBV6-5 with TRBJ2-3; D unclear. Trimming took 1 base from V and 0 from J, leaving 5 bases between them. There are 14 residues in the CDR3. Germline V gene lookup returns CDR1 MNHEY and CDR2 SVGAGI. CDR3 amino acids: CASSYWDSTDTQYF. CDR3 nucleotide sequence: TGTGCCAGCAGTTACTGGGATAGCACAGATACGCAGTATTTT.

The V and J genes are TRBV10-3 and TRBJ1-6; D perhaps matches TRBD1 (5 bases). The CDR3 is 12 residues long. Germline values: CDR1 ENHRY, CDR2 SYGVKD. V was trimmed by 6 bases and J by 11 bases, leaving 11 bases between them. CDR3 bases: TGTGCCATCAGGAACGGGGCGACACCCCTCCACTTT. Encoded protein: CAIRNGATPLHF.

Here the CDR3 reads CASSRGHCDEQFF. CDR3 DNA: TGTGCCAGCAGCCGCGGGCATTGCGATGAGCAGTTCTTC. This chain connects TRBV21-1 to TRBJ2-1; TRBD2 was called by the table and not checked on the DNA. TRBV21-1 is noted as a pseudogene. CDR3 length: 13 amino acids.

The sample holds a few counts of this clonotype. The J gene is TRBJ2-1, the V gene TRBV15; D is possibly TRBD2 (6 bases). The CDR3 is 15 amino acids. V lost 6 bases, J lost 6 bases, and 18 bases lay in between. Germline V lookup: CDR1 LNHNV, CDR2 YYDKDF (reference sequence). This CDR3 is CATRNRGSMANEQFF. Here the CDR3 DNA reads TGTGCCACCAGGAACCGGGGGAGTATGGCCAATGAGCAGTTCTTC.

The V call is TRBV6-5, the J call TRBJ2-3, with 11 positions matching TRBD2. CDR3 length: 16 amino acids. The V segment lost 4 bases and the J segment 4 bases; nucleotides outside the gene matches: 7. Germline lookup yields CDR1 MNHEY and CDR2 SVGAGI. CDR3 loop: CASSSRLAGRADTQYF. DNA for the CDR3: TGTGCCAGCAGTTCGCGACTAGCGGGGAGAGCAGATACGCAGTATTTT.

The chain couples TRBV12-3 or TRBV12-4 to TRBJ1-6; perhaps TRBD1 as D (5 bases). Trimming cost V 6 bases and J 9 bases, with 12 bases left between them. The CDR3 has 13 residues. The CDR3 here is CASSMTGGSPLHF. The CDR3 coding sequence is TGTGCCAGCAGCATGACGGGGGGTTCACCCCTCCACTTT.

This clonotype occurred a few times. CDR3 DNA sequence: TGTGCCAGCAGTTGGATGTTTAATTCACCCCTCCACTTT. Its translation is CASSWMFNSPLHF. The rearrangement joins TRBV27 to TRBJ1-6; D is ambiguous. This CDR3 region has 13 residues. The ends were cut back, 4 bases at V and 6 bases at J, with 7 bases in the middle. Germline CDR1 is MNHEY and CDR2 is SMNVEV (reference sequence).

This clonotype was found once. V usage is TRBV2 and J usage is TRBJ2-3; 10 nucleotides align to TRBD2. The CDR3 length is 15 residues. J was trimmed by 3 bases and V by 5 bases; bases with no gene match: 5. Looked up from germline, CDR1 is SNHLY and CDR2 is FYNNEI. CDR3 sequence reads: CASSKPSGGTDTQYF. The CDR3, as DNA: TGTGCCAGCAGTAAACCTAGCGGGGGTACAGATACGCAGTATTTT.